This T cell receptor beta chain originates from a study of read filtering for tumor transcriptome and immune sequencing. Trimming took off 7 bases at V and 4 bases at J, with 14 bases between the two ends. There are 14 residues in the CDR3. From germline, CDR1 is SNHLY and CDR2 FYNNEI. This clonotype was observed many times. From about 400 ng of RNA, a library with molecular barcoded alpha/delta and beta/gamma adaptors was made. Each CDR3 protein gets one entry after TCRdb re-called the reads with MiXCR. Here the sample spans tens of thousands of distinct CDR3 sequences, about 19% being singletons. The clonotype originates from a donor aged 40 or older with multiple myeloma. V and J are TRBV2 and TRBJ1-5, with D possibly matching TRBD1 (6 bases). The material sequenced was a population of CD138-negative cells sorted from bone marrow. The CDR3 nucleotides are TGTGCCAGCAAGGGGGGTGGGGGAAATCAGCCCCAGCATTTT. Residues: CASKGGGGNQPQHF.